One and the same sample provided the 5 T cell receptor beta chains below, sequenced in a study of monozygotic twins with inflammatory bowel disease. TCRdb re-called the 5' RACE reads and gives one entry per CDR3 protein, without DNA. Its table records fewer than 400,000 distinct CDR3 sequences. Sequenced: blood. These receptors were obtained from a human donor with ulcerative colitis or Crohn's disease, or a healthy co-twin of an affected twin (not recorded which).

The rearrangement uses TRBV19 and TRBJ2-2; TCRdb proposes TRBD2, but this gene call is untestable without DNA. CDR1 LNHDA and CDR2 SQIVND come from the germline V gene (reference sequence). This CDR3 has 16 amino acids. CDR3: CASRVRLAGRTGELFF.

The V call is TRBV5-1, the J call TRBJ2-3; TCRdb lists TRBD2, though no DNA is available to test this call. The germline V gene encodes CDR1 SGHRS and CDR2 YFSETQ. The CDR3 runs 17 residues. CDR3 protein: CASSPGLAGGGVDTQYF.

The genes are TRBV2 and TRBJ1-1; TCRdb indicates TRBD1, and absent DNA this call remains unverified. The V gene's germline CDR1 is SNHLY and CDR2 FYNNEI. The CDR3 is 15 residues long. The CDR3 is CASRKFDRGTTEAFF.

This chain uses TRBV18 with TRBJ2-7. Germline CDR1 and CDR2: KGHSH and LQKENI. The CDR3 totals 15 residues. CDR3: CASSPDGVFPYEQYF.

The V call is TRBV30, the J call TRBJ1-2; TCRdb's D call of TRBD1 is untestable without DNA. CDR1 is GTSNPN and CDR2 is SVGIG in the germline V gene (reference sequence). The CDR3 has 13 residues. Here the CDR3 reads CAWSSGGFYGYTF.